This T cell receptor beta chain was captured by sequencing in a study of T cell changes during pregnancy in multiple sclerosis. The method was immunoSEQ multiplex PCR; TCRdb's version includes in-frame clones alone and lacks a portion of them. The table has roughly 53,000 clones, approximately 92% seen once. Germline CDR1 and CDR2: MDHEN and SYDVKM. CDR3 length equals 12 residues. Trimming cost V 2 bases and J 7 bases, with 5 bases left between them. This receptor was obtained from a female donor with multiple sclerosis, enrolled in a pregnancy study. Sequenced here: CD4+ T cells from peripheral blood mononuclear cells, sampled in the third trimester of pregnancy. The chain links TRBV28 to TRBJ1-4, with D possibly TRBD1 on 5 matching bases. CDR3: CASSLQGEKLFF. DNA of the CDR3: TGTGCCAGCAGTTTACAGGGTGAAAAACTGTTTTTT.